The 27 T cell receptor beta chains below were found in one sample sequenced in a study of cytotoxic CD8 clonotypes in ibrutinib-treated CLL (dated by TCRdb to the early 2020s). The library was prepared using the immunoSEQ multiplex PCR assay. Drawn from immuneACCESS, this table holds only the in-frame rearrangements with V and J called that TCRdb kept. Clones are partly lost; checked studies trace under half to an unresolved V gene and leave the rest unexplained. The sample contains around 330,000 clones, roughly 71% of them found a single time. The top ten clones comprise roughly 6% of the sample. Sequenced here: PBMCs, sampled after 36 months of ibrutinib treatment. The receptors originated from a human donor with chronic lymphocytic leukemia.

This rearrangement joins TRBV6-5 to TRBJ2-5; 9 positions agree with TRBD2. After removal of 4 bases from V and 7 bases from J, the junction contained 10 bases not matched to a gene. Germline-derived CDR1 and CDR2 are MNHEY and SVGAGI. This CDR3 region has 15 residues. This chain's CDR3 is CASSSGSGGLRTQYF. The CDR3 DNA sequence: TGTGCCAGCAGTTCCGGTAGCGGGGGACTCCGGACCCAGTACTTC.

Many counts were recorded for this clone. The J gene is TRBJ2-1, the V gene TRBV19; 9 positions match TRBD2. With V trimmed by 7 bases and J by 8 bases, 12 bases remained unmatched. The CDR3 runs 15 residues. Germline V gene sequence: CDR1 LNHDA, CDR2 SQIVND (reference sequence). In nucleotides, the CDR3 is TGTGCCAGTAACCCTGCGGGAGGGGGTCATGATGAGCAGTTCTTC. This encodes CASNPAGGGHDEQFF.

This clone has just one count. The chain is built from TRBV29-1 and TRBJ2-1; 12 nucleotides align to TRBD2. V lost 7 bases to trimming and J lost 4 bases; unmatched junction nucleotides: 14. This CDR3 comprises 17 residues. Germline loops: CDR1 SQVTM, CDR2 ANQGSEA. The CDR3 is CSAVGGLGLAGYNEQFF. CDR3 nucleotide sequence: TGCAGCGCCGTCGGTGGCTTGGGACTAGCGGGTTACAATGAGCAGTTCTTC.

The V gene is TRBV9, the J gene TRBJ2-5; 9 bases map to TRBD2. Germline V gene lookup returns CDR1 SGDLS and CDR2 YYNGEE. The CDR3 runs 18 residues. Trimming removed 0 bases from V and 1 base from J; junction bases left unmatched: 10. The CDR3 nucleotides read TGTGCCAGCAGCGTAGGGCCCAGCGGGAGGAGGGGCCAAGAGACCCAGTACTTC. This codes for CASSVGPSGRRGQETQYF.

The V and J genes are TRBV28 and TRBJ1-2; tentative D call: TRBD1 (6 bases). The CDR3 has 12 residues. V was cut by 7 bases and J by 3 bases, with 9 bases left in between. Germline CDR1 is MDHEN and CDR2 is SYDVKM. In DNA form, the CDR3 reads TGTGCCAGCACAACAGGGCACTATGGCTACACCTTC. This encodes CASTTGHYGYTF.

CDR3 bases: TGCGCCAGCAGCCAAGTTGACAGTCGGTTCGGAACTGAGCAGTTCTTC. Translating it yields CASSQVDSRFGTEQFF. This chain uses TRBV4-1 with TRBJ2-1; D is perhaps TRBD1 (5 bases). The CDR3 runs to 16 residues. CDR1 is MGHRA, CDR2 YSYEKL, per germline. The germline V and J ends were trimmed by 1 base and 9 bases, with 19 bases remaining between them.

CDR3 coding DNA: TGTGCCAGCAGCGTACTGTCAGGGGGTCGCACTGAAGCTTTCTTT. It codes for CASSVLSGGRTEAFF. The chain combines TRBV9 with TRBJ1-1, with 7 bases matching TRBD1. The germline V gene has CDR1 SGDLS and CDR2 YYNGEE. The CDR3 sequence is 15 residues long. Losses at the gene ends were 1 base for V and 4 bases for J; bases not matched to a gene: 7.

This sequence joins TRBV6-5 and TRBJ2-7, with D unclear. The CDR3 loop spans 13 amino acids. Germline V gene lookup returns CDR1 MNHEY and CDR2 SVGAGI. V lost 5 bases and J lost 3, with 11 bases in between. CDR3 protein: CASSPIDHYEQYF. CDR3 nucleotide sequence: TGTGCCAGCAGTCCCATCGACCACTACGAGCAGTACTTC.

CDR3 protein: CASSQVPGLDYEQYF. As DNA, the CDR3 is TGCGCCAGCAGCCAAGTTCCGGGACTGGATTACGAGCAGTACTTC. The chain carries TRBV4-3 and TRBJ2-7; maybe TRBD2 (6 bases). Trimming shortened V by 1 base and J by 4 bases, and 14 bases separated the two germline ends. In germline, CDR1 is LGHNA, CDR2 YSLEER. This CDR3 spans 15 amino acids.

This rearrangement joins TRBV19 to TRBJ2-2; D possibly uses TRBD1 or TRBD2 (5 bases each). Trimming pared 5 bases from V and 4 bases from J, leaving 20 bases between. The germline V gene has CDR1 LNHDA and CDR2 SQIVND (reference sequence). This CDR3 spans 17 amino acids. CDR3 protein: CASSPNPRGRATGELFF. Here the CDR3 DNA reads TGTGCCAGTAGTCCGAACCCTCGGGGCCGCGCCACCGGGGAGCTGTTTTTT.

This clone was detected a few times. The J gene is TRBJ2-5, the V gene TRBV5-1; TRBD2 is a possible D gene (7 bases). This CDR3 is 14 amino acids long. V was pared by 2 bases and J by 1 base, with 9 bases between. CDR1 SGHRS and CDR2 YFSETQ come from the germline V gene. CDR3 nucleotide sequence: TGCGCCAGCAGCTTAGGGGGGGCCCAAGAGACCCAGTACTTC. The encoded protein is CASSLGGAQETQYF.

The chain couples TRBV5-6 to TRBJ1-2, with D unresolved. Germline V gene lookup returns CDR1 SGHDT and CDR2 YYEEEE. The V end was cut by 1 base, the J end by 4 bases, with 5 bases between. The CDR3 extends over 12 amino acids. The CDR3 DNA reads TGTGCCAGCAGCTTGAGAAGCTATGGCTACACCTTC. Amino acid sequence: CASSLRSYGYTF.

The CDR3, as DNA: TGTGCCAGTAAACAGGGGCCAATGAACACTGAAGCTTTCTTT. Translated, it gives CASKQGPMNTEAFF. The V and J genes are TRBV19 and TRBJ1-1; TRBD1 matches at 7 bases. After removal of 7 bases from V and 0 bases from J, the junction contained 5 bases not matched to a gene. Germline V gives CDR1 LNHDA, CDR2 SQIVND (reference sequence). The CDR3 has 14 amino acids.

CDR3 DNA sequence: TGCGCCAGCAGCTTATCCACCGGGACAGGGAAGTTCTTGGGCGAGCAGTACTTC. Its translation is CASSLSTGTGKFLGEQYF. The chain has TRBV5-1 and TRBJ2-7; the match to TRBD1 covers 9 bases. J lost 6 bases, V lost 2 bases, and 18 bases had no gene match. Germline CDR1 SGHRS, CDR2 YFSETQ. The CDR3 has 18 residues.

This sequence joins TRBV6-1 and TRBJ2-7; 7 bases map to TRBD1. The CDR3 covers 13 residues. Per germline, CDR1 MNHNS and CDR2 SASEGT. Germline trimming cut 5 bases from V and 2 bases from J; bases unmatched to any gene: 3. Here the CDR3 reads CASSSRGTYEQYF. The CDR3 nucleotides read TGTGCCAGCAGTTCCAGGGGGACCTACGAGCAGTACTTC.

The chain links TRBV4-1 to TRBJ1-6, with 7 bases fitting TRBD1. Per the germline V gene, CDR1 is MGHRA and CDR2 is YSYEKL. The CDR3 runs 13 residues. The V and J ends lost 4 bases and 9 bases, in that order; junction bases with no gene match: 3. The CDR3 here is CASSPQGVSPLHF. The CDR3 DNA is TGCGCCAGCAGCCCCCAGGGGGTTTCACCCCTCCACTTT.

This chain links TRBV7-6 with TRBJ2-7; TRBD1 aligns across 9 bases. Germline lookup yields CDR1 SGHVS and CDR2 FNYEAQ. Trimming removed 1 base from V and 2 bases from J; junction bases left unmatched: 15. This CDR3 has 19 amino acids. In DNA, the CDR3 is TGTGCCAGCAGCTTAGTTGGGGGGACAGGGAGCTTTACCCCCTACGAGCAGTACTTC. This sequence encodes CASSLVGGTGSFTPYEQYF. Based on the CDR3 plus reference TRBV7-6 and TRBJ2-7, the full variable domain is GAGVSQSPRYKVTKRGQDVALRCDPISGHVSLYWYRQALGQGPEFLTYFNYEAQQDKSGLPNDRFSAERPEGSISTLTIQRTEQRDSAMYRCASSLVGGTGSFTPYEQYFGPGTRLTVT.

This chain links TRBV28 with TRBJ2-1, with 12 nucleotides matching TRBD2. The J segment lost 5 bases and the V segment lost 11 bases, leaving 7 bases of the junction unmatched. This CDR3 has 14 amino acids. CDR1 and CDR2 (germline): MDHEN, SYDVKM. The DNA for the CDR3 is TGTGCCGGACGACGGACTAGCGGGAACAATGAGCAGTTCTTC. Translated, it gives CAGRRTSGNNEQFF.

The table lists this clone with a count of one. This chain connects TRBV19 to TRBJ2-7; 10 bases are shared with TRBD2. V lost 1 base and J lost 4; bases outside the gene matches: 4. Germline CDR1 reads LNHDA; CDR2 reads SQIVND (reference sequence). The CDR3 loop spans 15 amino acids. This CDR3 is CASSIVGSGRYEQYF. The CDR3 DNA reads TGTGCCAGTAGTATAGTTGGTAGCGGGAGGTACGAGCAGTACTTC.

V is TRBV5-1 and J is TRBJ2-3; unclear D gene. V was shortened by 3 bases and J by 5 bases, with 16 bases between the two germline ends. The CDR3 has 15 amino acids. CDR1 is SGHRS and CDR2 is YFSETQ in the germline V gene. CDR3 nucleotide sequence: TGCGCCAGCAGCTCCGATCAGCCCAACTTAGATACGCAGTATTTT. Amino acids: CASSSDQPNLDTQYF.

The CDR3 DNA is TGTGCCATCAGTGAGTCGACGGGGACTAGGGCGGGCACCGGGGAGCTGTTTTTT. Translation gives CAISESTGTRAGTGELFF. This chain links TRBV10-3 with TRBJ2-2; 8 nucleotides align to TRBD2. This CDR3 has 18 residues. V lost 0 bases to trimming and J lost 4 bases; unmatched junction nucleotides: 10. Looked up from germline, CDR1 is ENHRY and CDR2 is SYGVKD.

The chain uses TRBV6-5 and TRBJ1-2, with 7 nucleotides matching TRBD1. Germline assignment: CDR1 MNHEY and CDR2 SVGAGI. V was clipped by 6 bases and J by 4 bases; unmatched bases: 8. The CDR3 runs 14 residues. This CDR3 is CASSETGSVYGYTF. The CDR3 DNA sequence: TGTGCCAGCAGCGAGACAGGGTCTGTCTATGGCTACACCTTC.

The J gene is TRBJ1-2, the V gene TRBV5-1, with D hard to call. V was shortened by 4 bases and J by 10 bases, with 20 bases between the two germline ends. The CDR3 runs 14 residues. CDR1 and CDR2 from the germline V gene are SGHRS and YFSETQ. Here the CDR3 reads CASSPFLGAASYTF. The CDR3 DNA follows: TGCGCCAGCAGCCCCTTTTTGGGCGCCGCCTCCTACACCTTC.

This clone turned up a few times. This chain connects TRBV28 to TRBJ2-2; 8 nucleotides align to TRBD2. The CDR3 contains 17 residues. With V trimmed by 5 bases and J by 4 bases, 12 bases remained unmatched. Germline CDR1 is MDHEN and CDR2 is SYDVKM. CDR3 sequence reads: CASSHPGGLRGTGELFF. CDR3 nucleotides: TGTGCCAGCAGTCATCCGGGGGGGCTCCGGGGCACCGGGGAGCTGTTTTTT. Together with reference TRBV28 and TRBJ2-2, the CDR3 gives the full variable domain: DVKVTQSSRYLVKRTGEKVFLECVQDMDHENMFWYRQDPGLGLRLIYFSYDVKMKEKGDIPEGYSVSREKKERFSLILESASTNQTSMYLCASSHPGGLRGTGELFFGEGSRLTVL.

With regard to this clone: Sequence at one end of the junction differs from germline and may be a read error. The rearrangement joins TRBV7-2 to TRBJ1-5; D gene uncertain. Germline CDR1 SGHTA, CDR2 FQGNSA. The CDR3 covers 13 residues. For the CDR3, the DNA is TGTGCCAGCAGCTTAGATGGAGTCACTCAAGGGTATTTT. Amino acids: CASSLDGVTQGYF.

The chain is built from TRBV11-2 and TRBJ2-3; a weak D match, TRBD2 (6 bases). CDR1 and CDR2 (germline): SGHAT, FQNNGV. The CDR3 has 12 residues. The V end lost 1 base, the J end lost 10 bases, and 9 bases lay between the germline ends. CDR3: CASSLGASAQYF. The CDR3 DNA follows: TGTGCCAGCAGCTTAGGGGCTAGCGCGCAGTATTTT. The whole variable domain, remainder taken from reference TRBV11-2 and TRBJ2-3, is EAGVAQSPRYKIIEKRQSVAFWCNPISGHATLYWYQQILGQGPKLLIQFQNNGVVDDSQLPKDRFSAERLKGVDSTLKIQPAKLEDSAVYLCASSLGASAQYFGPGTRLTVL.

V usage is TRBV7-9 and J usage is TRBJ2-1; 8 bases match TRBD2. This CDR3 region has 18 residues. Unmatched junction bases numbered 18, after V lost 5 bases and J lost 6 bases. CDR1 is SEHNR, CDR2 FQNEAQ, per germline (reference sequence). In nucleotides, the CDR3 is TGTGCCAGCAGCGATGCACGAACGACTAGCGAATGGATCAATGAGCAGTTCTTC. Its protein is CASSDARTTSEWINEQFF. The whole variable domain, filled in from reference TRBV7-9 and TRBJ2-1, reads DTGVSQNPRHKITKRGQNVTFRCDPISEHNRLYWYRQTLGQGPEFLTYFQNEAQLEKSRLLSDRFSAERPKGSFSTLEIQRTEQGDSAMYLCASSDARTTSEWINEQFFGPGTRLTVL.